The 30 T cell receptor beta chains below were found in one sample sequenced in a study of blood T cell repertoires in COVID-19. The repertoire was sequenced with immunoSEQ multiplex PCR; TCRdb's copy has only in-frame clones and lacks some. The sample lists 110,000 to 150,000 clones, 88% occurring once. Sequencing used peripheral blood. These receptor sequences come from a woman in her sixties or seventies with acute or convalescent COVID-19.

The chain couples TRBV24-1 to TRBJ1-2, with D possibly matching TRBD1 (6 bases). Germline assignment: CDR1 KGHDR and CDR2 SFDVKD. There are 14 residues in the CDR3. The germline V and J ends were trimmed by 4 bases and 5 bases, with 13 bases remaining between them. The CDR3 here is CATSDSTGLYGYTF. DNA of the CDR3: TGTGCCACCAGTGACTCCACAGGGTTGTATGGCTACACCTTC.

The chain is built from TRBV10-3 and TRBJ1-4, with D perhaps TRBD1 (6 bases). CDR1 and CDR2 from the germline V gene are ENHRY and SYGVKD. Trimming took off 9 bases at V and 8 bases at J, with 16 bases between the two ends. The CDR3 is 13 residues long. The CDR3 sequence is CAMRQAPREKLFF. CDR3 sequence (DNA): TGTGCCATGAGACAGGCGCCTCGGGAAAAACTGTTTTTT.

In its sample, this clone was seen a few times. This rearrangement joins TRBV7-2 to TRBJ2-2; D not resolved. The CDR3 totals 14 residues. Per germline, CDR1 SGHTA and CDR2 FQGNSA. The V end lost 4 bases, the J end lost 1 base, and 7 bases lay between the germline ends. CDR3 bases: TGTGCCAGCAGCTCAACAAGGAACACCGGGGAGCTGTTTTTT. As protein: CASSSTRNTGELFF.

The CDR3 DNA is TGCGCCAGCAGCCAAGGGTCCGGGGAGACCCAGTACTTC. Its protein product is CASSQGSGETQYF. The V call is TRBV4-3, the J call TRBJ2-5; D ambiguous. The CDR3 spans 13 residues. Germline V CDR1 and CDR2: LGHNA, YSLEER. V lost 1 base and J 5 bases, leaving 8 bases between the germline ends.

The rearrangement joins TRBV18 to TRBJ2-7; unclear D gene. Germline-derived CDR1 and CDR2 are KGHSH and LQKENI. Trimming took 2 bases from V and 2 from J, leaving 4 bases between them. The CDR3 spans 12 residues. DNA of the CDR3: TGTGCCAGCTCACCAGTAACCTACGAGCAGTACTTC. Protein: CASSPVTYEQYF.

This chain's CDR3 is CASSPPLTGTGVTGANVLTF. As DNA, the CDR3 is TGTGCCAGTAGTCCCCCGCTTACCGGGACAGGGGTAACTGGGGCCAACGTCCTGACTTTC. The chain joins TRBV19 to TRBJ2-6; 10 nucleotides line up with TRBD1. Germline V lookup: CDR1 LNHDA, CDR2 SQIVND (reference sequence). V trimming: 5 bases; J trimming: 2 bases; junction bases outside the gene matches: 15. There are 20 residues in the CDR3.

This clone is a singleton in its sample. V usage is TRBV5-6 and J usage is TRBJ1-5; possibly TRBD1 for D (5 bases). The CDR3 is 15 residues long. V was shortened by 4 bases and J by 4 bases, with 15 bases between the two germline ends. CDR1 SGHDT and CDR2 YYEEEE come from the germline V gene. The CDR3 sequence is CASSPMDKDNQPQHF. CDR3 nucleotide sequence: TGTGCCAGCAGCCCGATGGACAAGGATAATCAGCCCCAGCATTTT. Looking up the rest from reference TRBV5-6 and TRBJ1-5 gives the full variable domain: DAGVTQSPTHLIKTRGQQVTLRCSPKSGHDTVSWYQQALGQGPQFIFQYYEEEERQRGNFPDRFSGHQFPNYSSELNVNALLLGDSALYLCASSPMDKDNQPQHFGDGTRLSIL.

The chain recombines TRBV7-9 with TRBJ1-5; unclear D gene. This CDR3 has 15 amino acids. CDR1 and CDR2 (germline): SEHNR, FQNEAQ (reference sequence). Trimming cost V 1 base and J 3 bases, with 10 bases left between them. CDR3 sequence: CASSLDSRDNQPQHF. The CDR3, as DNA: TGTGCCAGCAGCTTAGATTCTCGAGACAATCAGCCCCAGCATTTT.

On this clone: The sample carries other DNA sequences with the same CDR3. The chain carries TRBV5-1 and TRBJ2-7, with unresolved D. The germline V gene encodes CDR1 SGHRS and CDR2 YFSETQ. V was pared by 0 bases and J by 3 bases, with 4 bases between. This CDR3 comprises 12 residues. CDR3 sequence (DNA): TGCGCCAGCAGCTTGGGAGGCTACGAGCAGTACTTC. Its translation: CASSLGGYEQYF. The full variable domain, its missing parts supplied by reference TRBV5-1 and TRBJ2-7, is KAGVTQTPRYLIKTRGQQVTLSCSPISGHRSVSWYQQTPGQGLQFLFEYFSETQRNKGNFPGRFSGRQFSNSRSEMNVSTLELGDSALYLCASSLGGYEQYFGPGTRLTVT.

The chain recombines TRBV5-1 with TRBJ2-2; TRBD1 matches 7 bases. There are 17 residues in the CDR3. Germline trimming cut 2 bases from V and 3 bases from J; bases unmatched to any gene: 10. Germline-derived CDR1 and CDR2 are SGHRS and YFSETQ. This CDR3 is CASSFTKTGTDTGELFF. In DNA form, the CDR3 reads TGCGCCAGCAGCTTTACAAAGACCGGGACAGACACCGGGGAGCTGTTTTTT.

The chain uses TRBV12-3 or TRBV12-4 and TRBJ2-5; the D is unclear. V shed 7 bases and J shed 1 base, with 10 bases lying between them. CDR3 size: 13 residues. CDR3: CASTVGRQETQYF. In DNA, the CDR3 is TGTGCCAGCACCGTTGGGCGCCAAGAGACCCAGTACTTC.

The chain combines TRBV9 with TRBJ1-2; perhaps TRBD1 as D (6 bases). Trimming left V 3 bases short and J 5 bases short, with 8 bases between. Germline-derived CDR1 and CDR2 are SGDLS and YYNGEE. The CDR3 is 12 residues long. Here the CDR3 reads CASSAQGYGYTF. The CDR3 coding sequence is TGTGCCAGCAGCGCTCAGGGGTATGGCTACACCTTC. The full variable domain, in which reference TRBV9 and TRBJ1-2 provide the parts outside the CDR3, is DSGVTQTPKHLITATGQRVTLRCSPRSGDLSVYWYQQSLDQGLQFLIQYYNGEERAKGNILERFSAQQFPDLHSELNLSSLELGDSALYFCASSAQGYGYTFGSGTRLTVV.

In DNA form, the CDR3 reads TGTGCCAGCAGCCCCACTGGGGAGTTACAGGGTAACTATGGCTACACCTTC. Translation: CASSPTGELQGNYGYTF. The chain has TRBV4-2 and TRBJ1-2, with TRBD1 as a possible D gene (6 bases). The CDR3 totals 17 residues. Germline CDR1 and CDR2: LGHNA and YNFKEQ. Trimming took off 4 bases at V and 1 base at J, with 19 bases between the two ends.

This clone was seen only a few times. The chain carries TRBV7-3 and TRBJ1-1, with no clear D. V dropped 5 bases and J dropped 7 bases, with 14 bases sitting between them. This CDR3 has 13 amino acids. The V gene's germline CDR1 is SGHTA and CDR2 FQGTGA. CDR3: CASSEQARFEAFF. The CDR3 DNA follows: TGTGCCAGCAGCGAACAAGCCAGGTTTGAAGCTTTCTTT.

The V call is TRBV18, the J call TRBJ1-1; a possible D gene is TRBD1 (6 bases). The CDR3 is made up of 17 amino acids. Trimming took 0 bases from V and 1 from J, leaving 15 bases between them. From germline, CDR1 is KGHSH and CDR2 LQKENI. The CDR3 nucleotides read TGTGCCAGCTCACCACCGGCCAAGGGGGTTAAGAACACTGAAGCTTTCTTT. This gives the protein CASSPPAKGVKNTEAFF.

The chain couples TRBV5-1 to TRBJ2-7; D perhaps matches TRBD1 (5 bases). The length of the CDR3 is 12 residues. CDR1 and CDR2 (germline): SGHRS, YFSETQ. Between the trimmed V and J ends, which lost 10 bases and 3 bases, there was a span of 14 bases. The CDR3 nucleotides are TGCGCCGGCCTCAGGGTATTCTACGAGCAGTACTTC. Encoded protein: CAGLRVFYEQYF.

V usage is TRBV28 and J usage is TRBJ1-1, with TRBD1 as a possible D gene (5 bases). From germline, CDR1 is MDHEN and CDR2 SYDVKM. Between the trimmed V and J ends, which lost 7 bases and 8 bases, there was a span of 14 bases. The CDR3 contains 12 residues. CDR3 nucleotide sequence: TGTGCCAGCACCGTGGGGGGTAAGGAAGCTTTCTTT. Translation gives CASTVGGKEAFF. The full variable domain, completed using reference TRBV28 and TRBJ1-1, is DVKVTQSSRYLVKRTGEKVFLECVQDMDHENMFWYRQDPGLGLRLIYFSYDVKMKEKGDIPEGYSVSREKKERFSLILESASTNQTSMYLCASTVGGKEAFFGQGTRLTVV.

The gene calls are TRBV5-1 and TRBJ1-1; D not certain. V gave up 2 bases and J gave up 2 bases, with 4 bases separating them. Germline CDR1 and CDR2: SGHRS and YFSETQ. The CDR3 runs to 12 residues. CDR3 bases: TGCGCCAGCAGCTTCAGTAACACTGAAGCTTTCTTT. Amino acids: CASSFSNTEAFF.

CDR3 amino acids: CASSWTGTNYGYTF. The CDR3 coding sequence is TGTGCCAGCAGTTGGACAGGGACTAACTATGGCTACACCTTC. This chain links TRBV28 with TRBJ1-2; 8 bases fit TRBD1. V lost 4 bases, J lost 0 bases, and 1 base stayed unmatched. The germline CDR1 and CDR2 sequences are MDHEN and SYDVKM. The CDR3 consists of 14 residues.

The rearrangement links TRBV5-8 to TRBJ1-5; 7 bases are shared with TRBD1. V lost 4 bases, J lost 3 bases, and 10 bases stayed unmatched. The CDR3 is made up of 16 amino acids. The germline gives CDR1 SGHTS, CDR2 YDEGEE. The CDR3 DNA follows: TGTGCCAGCAGCCCGCTGACAGGGATGAACAATCAGCCCCAGCATTTT. This translates into CASSPLTGMNNQPQHF.

The chain is built from TRBV7-9 and TRBJ1-1, with D unresolved. The ends were cut back, 0 bases at V and 7 bases at J, with 3 bases in the middle. This CDR3 has 11 amino acids. From germline, CDR1 is SEHNR and CDR2 FQNEAQ (reference sequence). Here the CDR3 reads CASSLAGEAFF. The CDR3 nucleotides read TGTGCCAGCAGCTTAGCCGGTGAAGCTTTCTTT.

In its sample, this clone was seen once. J is TRBJ1-4 and V is TRBV19, with 7 bases that match TRBD1. From germline, CDR1 is LNHDA and CDR2 SQIVND (reference sequence). After removal of 5 bases from V and 2 bases from J, the junction contained 2 bases not matched to a gene. CDR3 size: 14 residues. CDR3 sequence (DNA): TGTGCCAGTAGTCCGACAGGGACTAATGAAAAACTGTTTTTT. Residues: CASSPTGTNEKLFF.

The chain has TRBV11-2 and TRBJ2-5; the D is unclear. Trimming stripped 5 bases from V and 1 base from J, with 5 bases between. The length of the CDR3 is 12 residues. Germline V gene sequence: CDR1 SGHAT, CDR2 FQNNGV. The CDR3 nucleotides are TGTGCCAGCAGCGTCCTCCAAGAGACCCAGTACTTC. It specifies CASSVLQETQYF.

The chain carries TRBV30 and TRBJ1-1, with 8 bases that match TRBD1. This CDR3 contains 15 residues. Trimming cost V 6 bases and J 0 bases; bases outside gene matches: 9. Germline-derived CDR1 and CDR2 are GTSNPN and SVGIG (reference sequence). CDR3 protein: CACRGRISMNTEAFF. In DNA, the CDR3 is TGTGCCTGCAGGGGGCGAATCTCAATGAACACTGAAGCTTTCTTT.

J is TRBJ1-2 and V is TRBV11-2; D perhaps matches TRBD1 (5 bases). V was clipped by 2 bases and J by 7 bases, with 14 bases between them. CDR1 is SGHAT and CDR2 is FQNNGV in the germline V gene. The CDR3 length is 14 residues. The CDR3 sequence is CASSLWGEPGGYTF. Written as DNA, the CDR3 is TGTGCCAGCAGCTTATGGGGGGAACCGGGTGGCTACACCTTC.

The chain couples TRBV3-1 (or the pseudogene TRBV3-2) to TRBJ1-1; TRBD1 agrees at 7 bases. V dropped 6 bases and J dropped 0; count of bases not matched to a gene: 7. CDR3 size: 15 residues. Germline values: CDR1 LGHDT, CDR2 YNNKEL (reference sequence). The CDR3 here is CASSRQGTMNTEAFF. As DNA, the CDR3 is TGTGCCAGCAGTAGACAGGGTACCATGAACACTGAAGCTTTCTTT.

V usage is TRBV10-3 and J usage is TRBJ2-3, with TRBD1 identical over 7 bases. V trimming: 6 bases; J trimming: 2 bases; junction bases outside the gene matches: 5. The CDR3 is made up of 14 amino acids. The germline V gene encodes CDR1 ENHRY and CDR2 SYGVKD. This CDR3 is CAISTDRDTDTQYF. CDR3 nucleotides: TGTGCCATCAGCACAGACAGGGACACAGATACGCAGTATTTT.

As for this clone: This specimen includes other DNA sequences encoding the same CDR3. The rearrangement links TRBV5-6 to TRBJ2-3; possibly TRBD1 for D (5 bases). V was clipped by 5 bases and J by 4 bases, with 11 bases between them. CDR3 length equals 13 residues. Germline loops: CDR1 SGHDT, CDR2 YYEEEE. The CDR3 region has the DNA TGTGCCAGCAGTCTCCCAGGGCCAGATACGCAGTATTTT. Its translation is CASSLPGPDTQYF.

This clone was seen more than once but under ten times. The gene calls are TRBV3-1 (or the pseudogene TRBV3-2) and TRBJ1-1; D is unresolved. CDR3 length: 15 amino acids. Germline lookup yields CDR1 LGHDT and CDR2 YNNKEL (reference sequence). The V and J ends lost 0 bases and 5 bases respectively, with 13 bases between them. The CDR3 DNA is TGTGCCAGCAGCCAAGATAGCTGGAGTGGGACTGAAGCTTTCTTT. Its translation is CASSQDSWSGTEAFF.

V gene TRBV5-1 combines with J gene TRBJ2-4; D perhaps matches TRBD2 (6 bases). CDR1 SGHRS and CDR2 YFSETQ come from the germline V gene. Trimming cost V 0 bases and J 0 bases, with 16 bases left between them. The CDR3 totals 18 residues. In nucleotides, the CDR3 is TGCGCCAGCAGCTTGGAACGCGGATTGGGACTAGCCAAAAACATTCAGTACTTC. Protein: CASSLERGLGLAKNIQYF.